The next 24 T cell receptor beta chains were all read from a single sample in a study of regulatory T cells in long-lasting Graves disease. Arm-PCR of CDR3 regions and iRepertoire HTBI primers were the basis on which TCR beta libraries were built. TCRdb reprocessed the multiplex PCR reads via MiXCR and lists one record per CDR3 protein. The sample gives around 400,000 distinct CDR3 sequences, about 15% of which show up once; roughly 8% is in the top ten. The time point: newly diagnosed GD, antithyroid drugs for less than 3 months. PBMC RNA served as the TCR library source. The same data also went into a second study, on T cells in Graves' hyperthyroidism and ophthalmopathy.

The source was peripheral blood mononuclear cells (PBMCs), collected at new diagnosis, from a patient treated with antithyroid drugs. The receptors derive from a woman in her 40s with Graves disease.

There are many counts of this clonotype. This chain connects TRBV20-1 to TRBJ2-3, with 7 positions matching TRBD2. After removal of 1 base from V and 0 bases from J, the junction contained 4 bases not matched to a gene. The CDR3 loop spans 15 amino acids. Germline V gene sequence: CDR1 DFQATT, CDR2 SNEGSKA (reference sequence). The CDR3 nucleotides read TGCAGTGCTAGAGTTGCTAGCGGTAGCACAGATACGCAGTATTTT. Encoded protein: CSARVASGSTDTQYF.

There are a few counts of this clonotype. The rearrangement links TRBV20-1 to TRBJ2-2; 7 bases line up with TRBD2. Germline V lookup: CDR1 DFQATT, CDR2 SNEGSKA (reference sequence). After removal of 7 bases from V and 4 bases from J, the junction contained 9 bases not matched to a gene. The CDR3 loop spans 14 amino acids. DNA of the CDR3: TGCAGTGTTACGGGCGGGAGTGGCACCGGGGAGCTGTTTTTT. Protein sequence: CSVTGGSGTGELFF.

Here the CDR3 DNA reads TGTGCCAGCAGCCTAGTCGCCGCCAGGACAGGTGTCCAAGAGACCCAGTACTTC. Translation: CASSLVAARTGVQETQYF. The chain joins TRBV7-2 to TRBJ2-5; 7 bases match TRBD1. CDR3 length equals 18 residues. V gave up 5 bases and J gave up 1 base; unmatched junction bases: 16. CDR1 is SGHTA and CDR2 is FQGNSA in the germline V gene.

This clonotype was detected ten times or more. V and J are TRBV7-8 and TRBJ1-5; D is unclear. CDR1 and CDR2 from the germline V gene are SGHVS and FQNEAQ. This CDR3 is 15 amino acids long. Trimming shortened V by 5 bases and J by 9 bases, and 20 bases separated the two germline ends. CDR3 sequence: CASSPETGVAGPQHF. CDR3 sequence (DNA): TGTGCCAGCAGCCCGGAGACGGGCGTTGCGGGGCCCCAGCATTTT. The complete variable domain, with remaining parts taken from reference TRBV7-8 and TRBJ1-5, reads GAGVSQSPRYKVAKRGQDVALRCDPISGHVSLFWYQQALGQGPEFLTYFQNEAQLDKSGLPSDRFFAERPEGSVSTLKIQRTQQEDSAVYLCASSPETGVAGPQHFGDGTRLSIL.

This clonotype came up many times. CDR3 nucleotides: TGTGCCAGCAGTTCCGGGGCGGGCCGATTTGGCTATGGCTACACCTTC. This gives the protein CASSSGAGRFGYGYTF. The rearrangement joins TRBV7-9 to TRBJ1-2; a possible D gene is TRBD1 (5 bases). CDR3 length: 16 residues. From germline, CDR1 is SEHNR and CDR2 FQNEAQ (reference sequence). V lost 6 bases to trimming and J lost 4 bases, with 21 bases between them.

In this sample, this clonotype turned up many times. The genes are TRBV7-2 and TRBJ1-3; 8 bases map to TRBD1. The CDR3 is made up of 15 amino acids. The germline gives CDR1 SGHTA, CDR2 FQGNSA. Losses at the gene ends were 5 bases for V and 3 bases for J; bases not matched to a gene: 6. The CDR3 coding sequence is TGTGCCAGCAGCCTGTACAGGGGGATTGGAAACACCATATATTTT. Amino acid sequence: CASSLYRGIGNTIYF.

V usage is TRBV18 and J usage is TRBJ2-3; the D is unclear. The V end was cut by 0 bases, the J end by 2 bases, with 6 bases between. The length of the CDR3 is 14 residues. Germline V gene sequence: CDR1 KGHSH, CDR2 LQKENI. The CDR3, as DNA: TGTGCCAGCTCACCACCGGACCCCACAGATACGCAGTATTTT. This codes for CASSPPDPTDTQYF. Using reference TRBV18 and TRBJ2-3 for the parts outside the CDR3, the full variable domain is NAGVMQNPRHLVRRRGQEARLRCSPMKGHSHVYWYRQLPEEGLKFMVYLQKENIIDESGMPKERFSAEFPKEGPSILRIQQVVRGDSAAYFCASSPPDPTDTQYFGPGTRLTVL.

This clonotype was seen more than once but under ten times. This chain joins TRBV20-1 and TRBJ1-2, with 9 bases fitting TRBD1. Germline V gene lookup returns CDR1 DFQATT and CDR2 SNEGSKA (reference sequence). The junction had 0 bases not matched to a gene; V was cut back by 0 bases and J by 4 bases. The CDR3 is 13 amino acids. This CDR3 reads CSARETGGYGYTF. CDR3 sequence (DNA): TGCAGTGCTAGAGAGACAGGGGGCTATGGCTACACCTTC.

This clonotype was recorded many times. V and J are TRBV5-1 and TRBJ2-1; 9 bases align to TRBD2. The CDR3 has 16 residues. CDR1 and CDR2 from the germline V gene are SGHRS and YFSETQ. The V gene end was trimmed by 1 base and the J gene end by 4 bases; junction bases not matched to a gene: 6. CDR3: CASSLRAGGGYNEQFF. In DNA form, the CDR3 reads TGCGCCAGCAGCTTGCGAGCGGGAGGAGGGTACAATGAGCAGTTCTTC. Filled out from reference TRBV5-1 and TRBJ2-1, the complete variable domain reads KAGVTQTPRYLIKTRGQQVTLSCSPISGHRSVSWYQQTPGQGLQFLFEYFSETQRNKGNFPGRFSGRQFSNSRSEMNVSTLELGDSALYLCASSLRAGGGYNEQFFGPGTRLTVL.

This sequence joins TRBV6-2 or TRBV6-3 and TRBJ1-1; TRBD1 might be the D (6 bases). Germline V gives CDR1 MNHEY, CDR2 SVGEGT. This CDR3 region has 19 residues. Trimming pared 7 bases from V and 0 bases from J, leaving 27 bases between. In DNA form, the CDR3 reads TGTGCCAGCACCCACTCCGGGACACCTCGTGCTATTATGAACACTGAAGCTTTCTTT. Amino acid sequence: CASTHSGTPRAIMNTEAFF.

The rearrangement joins TRBV12-3 or TRBV12-4 to TRBJ2-3, with 11 bases identical to TRBD2. Trimming removed 5 bases from V and 4 bases from J; junction bases left unmatched: 8. This CDR3 is built from 16 residues. The CDR3 sequence is CASSVRLAGSSDTQYF. Here the CDR3 DNA reads TGTGCCAGCAGTGTCCGACTAGCGGGAAGCTCAGATACGCAGTATTTT.

This chain connects TRBV4-2 to TRBJ2-7; 7 positions agree with TRBD2. Germline V gene data show CDR1 as LGHNA and CDR2 as YNFKEQ. Germline trimming cut 0 bases from V and 10 bases from J; bases unmatched to any gene: 12. The CDR3 is 15 amino acids. In nucleotides, the CDR3 is TGTGCCAGCAGCCAAGAAGGGCGGGAGTACGCCCCCCAGTACTTC. Translation: CASSQEGREYAPQYF.

This clonotype was recorded at least ten times. The chain couples TRBV20-1 to TRBJ2-7; D may be TRBD1 or TRBD2 (5 bases each). Germline V gives CDR1 DFQATT, CDR2 SNEGSKA (reference sequence). The CDR3 contains 13 residues. The V gene lost 8 bases and the J gene lost 1 base, with 15 bases spanning the gap. This chain's CDR3 is CSIRDRRSYEQYF. The CDR3 nucleotides are TGCAGTATCCGGGACCGCCGTTCCTACGAGCAGTACTTC.

This clonotype showed up just a few times. Possible read error: a much larger clone is one base away. The chain employs TRBV20-1 and TRBJ2-7; 7 bases are shared with TRBD1. V gave up 6 bases and J gave up 0 bases; unmatched junction bases: 2. From germline, CDR1 is DFQATT and CDR2 SNEGSKA (reference sequence). CDR3 size: 12 residues. The DNA of the CDR3 is TGCAGTGCCTGGGACAGCTCCTACGAGCAGTACTTC. This translates into CSAWDSSYEQYF.

This clonotype has ten or more counts. The chain employs TRBV19 and TRBJ1-1; perhaps TRBD1 as D (6 bases). V was pared by 6 bases and J by 2 bases, with 13 bases between. The CDR3 extends over 14 amino acids. Germline CDR1 and CDR2: LNHDA and SQIVND (reference sequence). CDR3 sequence (DNA): TGTGCCAGTAGACCGGGACACCTCAACACTGAAGCTTTCTTT. Amino acid sequence: CASRPGHLNTEAFF. The variable domain in full, with the rest retrieved from reference TRBV19 and TRBJ1-1, is DGGITQSPKYLFRKEGQNVTLSCEQNLNHDAMYWYRQDPGQGLRLIYYSQIVNDFQKGDIAEGYSVSREKKESFPLTVTSAQKNPTAFYLCASRPGHLNTEAFFGQGTRLTVV.

A note on this clonotype: A single base separates this from a much larger clone, so it may be a read error. The chain joins TRBV13 to TRBJ2-7; D could derive from TRBD1 or TRBD2 (5 bases each). This CDR3 is built from 17 residues. CDR1 and CDR2 from the germline V gene are PRHDT and FYEKMQ (reference sequence). The CDR3 DNA follows: TGTGCCAGCAGCGAGGGACGGTGGAAAGTTGGGGCCTACAAGCAGTACTTC. Translation gives CASSEGRWKVGAYKQYF.

This clonotype was seen ten or more times. The rearrangement uses TRBV6-1 and TRBJ2-1, with TRBD2 matching 14 bases. Germline CDR1 and CDR2: MNHNS and SASEGT. The CDR3 sequence is 16 residues long. V trimming: 5 bases; J trimming: 8 bases; junction bases outside the gene matches: 8. The CDR3 reads CASSTKTSGGGDEQFF. CDR3 DNA: TGTGCCAGCAGTACAAAGACTAGCGGGGGGGGGGATGAGCAGTTCTTC.

The V gene is TRBV13, the J gene TRBJ2-3; tentatively, D is TRBD1 (5 bases). V lost 3 bases and J 7 bases, leaving 8 bases between the germline ends. There are 12 residues in the CDR3. CDR1 and CDR2 from the germline V gene are PRHDT and FYEKMQ (reference sequence). CDR3 sequence (DNA): TGTGCCAGCAGCTTCCGGACAAATACGCAGTATTTT. This encodes CASSFRTNTQYF.

The chain is built from TRBV25-1 and TRBJ2-2; D is uncertain. V was trimmed by 0 bases and J by 2 bases, leaving 16 bases between them. The CDR3 totals 18 residues. Germline V lookup: CDR1 MGHDK, CDR2 SYGVNS. The CDR3 reads CASSEYFPGRVNTGELFF. CDR3 in DNA: TGTGCCAGCAGTGAATATTTCCCCGGCAGAGTAAACACCGGGGAGCTGTTTTTT.

This clonotype was seen repeatedly, ten times or more. The V and J genes are TRBV11-2 and TRBJ2-7, with 11 bases lining up with TRBD2. This CDR3 has 16 amino acids. The germline CDR1 and CDR2 sequences are SGHAT and FQNNGV. V trimming: 5 bases; J trimming: 2 bases; junction bases outside the gene matches: 8. CDR3 nucleotide sequence: TGTGCCAGCAGCACCCTCACTAGCGGGAGACCCTACGAGCAGTACTTC. Translation: CASSTLTSGRPYEQYF.

The chain combines TRBV30 with TRBJ2-3; D is possibly TRBD1 (6 bases). CDR1 and CDR2 (germline): GTSNPN, SVGIG (reference sequence). With 1 base removed from V and 6 bases from J, the gap between germline ends came to 11 bases. The CDR3 spans 13 residues. CDR3: CAWSAQDRDTQYF. In nucleotides, the CDR3 is TGTGCCTGGAGTGCCCAAGACAGGGATACGCAGTATTTT.

This clonotype was detected many times. This chain connects TRBV2 to TRBJ2-3; 10 bases line up with TRBD2. The CDR3 has 16 amino acids. The germline gives CDR1 SNHLY, CDR2 FYNNEI. The V and J ends lost 2 bases and 7 bases, in that order; junction bases with no gene match: 9. The CDR3 bases are TGTGCCAGCAGTGAACCCGGGCTAGCGGGAGCAAATACGCAGTATTTT. Translated, it gives CASSEPGLAGANTQYF. Full variable domain (rest looked up from reference TRBV2 and TRBJ2-3): EPEVTQTPSHQVTQMGQEVILRCVPISNHLYFYWYRQILGQKVEFLVSFYNNEISEKSEIFDDQFSVERPDGSNFTLKIRSTKLEDSAMYFCASSEPGLAGANTQYFGPGTRLTVL.

Ten or more counts support this clonotype. This chain's CDR3 is CASKPGGATDTQYF. CDR3 sequence (DNA): TGCGCCAGCAAACCGGGGGGAGCCACAGATACGCAGTATTTT. The J gene is TRBJ2-3, the V gene TRBV5-1; 7 bases agree with TRBD2. V shed 6 bases and J 2 bases; nucleotides not matched to a gene: 6. Germline lookup yields CDR1 SGHRS and CDR2 YFSETQ. The CDR3 runs to 14 residues.

This clonotype was seen once. This may be a read error, as it is one base from a much larger clone. The gene calls are TRBV5-8 and TRBJ2-2; D not resolved. V was pared by 1 base and J by 5 bases, with 6 bases between. The CDR3 spans 13 residues. The germline gives CDR1 SGHTS, CDR2 YDEGEE. The CDR3 here is CASSLCPTGELFF. The CDR3 bases are TGTGCCAGCAGCTTGTGCCCAACCGGGGAGCTGTTTTTT. The full variable domain, rest sourced from reference TRBV5-8 and TRBJ2-2, is EAGVTQSPTHLIKTRGQQATLRCSPISGHTSVYWYQQALGLGLQFLLWYDEGEERNRGNFPPRFSGRQFPNYSSELNVNALELEDSALYLCASSLCPTGELFFGEGSRLTVL.